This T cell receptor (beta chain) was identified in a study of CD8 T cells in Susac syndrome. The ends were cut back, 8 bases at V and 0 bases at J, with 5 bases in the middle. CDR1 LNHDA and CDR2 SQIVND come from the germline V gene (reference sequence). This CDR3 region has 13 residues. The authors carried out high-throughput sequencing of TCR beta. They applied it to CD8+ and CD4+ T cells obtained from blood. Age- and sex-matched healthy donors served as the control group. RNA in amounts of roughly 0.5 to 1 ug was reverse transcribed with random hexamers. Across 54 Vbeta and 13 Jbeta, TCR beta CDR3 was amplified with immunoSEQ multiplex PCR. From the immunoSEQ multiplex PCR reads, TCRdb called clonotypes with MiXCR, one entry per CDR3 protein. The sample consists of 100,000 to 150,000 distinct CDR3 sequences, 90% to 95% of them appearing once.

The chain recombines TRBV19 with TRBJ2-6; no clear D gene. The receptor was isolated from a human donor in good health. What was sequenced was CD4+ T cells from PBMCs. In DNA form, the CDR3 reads TGTGCCAGTGACCTCTCTGGGGCCAACGTCCTGACTTTC. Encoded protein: CASDLSGANVLTF.